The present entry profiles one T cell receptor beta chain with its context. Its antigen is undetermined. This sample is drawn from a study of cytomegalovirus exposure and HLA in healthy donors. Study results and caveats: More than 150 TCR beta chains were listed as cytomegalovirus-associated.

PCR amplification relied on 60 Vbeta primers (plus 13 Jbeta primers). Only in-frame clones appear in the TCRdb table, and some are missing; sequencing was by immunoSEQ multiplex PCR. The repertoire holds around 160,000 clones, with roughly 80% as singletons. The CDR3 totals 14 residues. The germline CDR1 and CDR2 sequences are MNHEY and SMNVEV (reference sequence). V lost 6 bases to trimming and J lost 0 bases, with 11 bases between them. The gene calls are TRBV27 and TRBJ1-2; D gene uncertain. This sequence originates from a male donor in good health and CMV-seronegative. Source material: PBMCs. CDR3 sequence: CASSPGNPNYGYTF. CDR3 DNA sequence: TGTGCCAGCAGCCCAGGAAACCCTAACTATGGCTACACCTTC.